The 29 T cell receptor beta chains reported below all come from one sample, sequenced in a study of blood T cell repertoires in COVID-19. Sequencing used immunoSEQ multiplex PCR; TCRdb keeps in-frame clones, though not all of them. The data hold about 54,000 clones, with over 75% observed a single time. The sample comprised peripheral blood. These TCRs come from a human donor in a cohort sampled during active COVID-19.

This sequence joins TRBV12-5 and TRBJ2-7, with TRBD1 identical over 8 bases. The trim removed 8 bases at V and 3 bases at J, leaving 12 bases unmatched. The CDR3 is made up of 15 amino acids. Germline loops: CDR1 LGHNT, CDR2 FRNRAP. The CDR3 sequence: CASPPQNRGVYEQYF. CDR3 nucleotides: TGTGCTAGTCCTCCACAGAACAGGGGGGTCTACGAGCAGTACTTC.

This chain joins TRBV7-8 and TRBJ2-1; 8 bases match TRBD2. Germline CDR1 and CDR2: SGHVS and FQNEAQ. Losses at the gene ends were 5 bases for V and 5 bases for J; bases not matched to a gene: 11. The CDR3 is 16 residues long. The DNA of the CDR3 is TGTGCCAGCAGCCCCTATGGCGCGGGGGGAAACAATGAGCAGTTCTTC. Amino acids: CASSPYGAGGNNEQFF.

The chain recombines TRBV11-2 with TRBJ1-2; TRBD1 matches at 9 bases. V shed 7 bases and J 7 bases; nucleotides not matched to a gene: 4. The germline CDR1 and CDR2 sequences are SGHAT and FQNNGV. CDR3 length: 12 amino acids. CDR3 sequence: CASTQGAFGYTF. Here the CDR3 DNA reads TGTGCCAGCACACAGGGGGCCTTTGGCTACACCTTC.

The table lists this clone with a count of one. The chain has TRBV25-1 and TRBJ1-2; tentatively, D is TRBD1 (6 bases). Germline values: CDR1 MGHDK, CDR2 SYGVNS. This CDR3 has 14 residues. V shed 5 bases and J shed 0 bases, with 10 bases lying between them. In DNA form, the CDR3 reads TGTGCCAGCAGTCGAGGGGGATCTAACTATGGCTACACCTTC. It is translated as CASSRGGSNYGYTF.

The table lists this clone with a count of one. The genes are TRBV6-1 and TRBJ1-1, with D perhaps matching TRBD1 (6 bases). The germline CDR1 and CDR2 sequences are MNHNS and SASEGT. The V end lost 0 bases, the J end lost 3 bases, and 14 bases lay between the germline ends. CDR3 length equals 16 residues. The DNA of the CDR3 is TGTGCCAGCAGTGAAGCGGGGGGGGCACGTTACACTGAAGCTTTCTTT. This gives the protein CASSEAGGARYTEAFF.

This chain's CDR3 is CASSVRSAGNYNEQFF. The CDR3 coding sequence is TGTGCCAGCAGCGTAAGGTCGGCAGGCAACTACAATGAGCAGTTCTTC. V and J are TRBV9 and TRBJ2-1; D uncertain. Germline CDR1 reads SGDLS; CDR2 reads YYNGEE. Trimming removed 1 base from V and 3 bases from J, with 14 bases in between. The length of the CDR3 is 16 residues.

The sample holds a few counts of this clone. Here the CDR3 DNA reads TGTGCCAGCAGCCTGCGAAATGAAAAACTGTTTTTT. It is translated as CASSLRNEKLFF. The chain uses TRBV27 and TRBJ1-4; no clear D. Germline CDR1 reads MNHEY; CDR2 reads SMNVEV (reference sequence). The ends were cut back, 6 bases at V and 5 bases at J, with 7 bases in the middle. There are 12 residues in the CDR3. Using reference TRBV27 and TRBJ1-4 for the parts outside the CDR3, the full variable domain is EAQVTQNPRYLITVTGKKLTVTCSQNMNHEYMSWYRQDPGLGLRQIYYSMNVEVTDKGDVPEGYKVSRKEKRNFPLILESPSPNQTSLYFCASSLRNEKLFFGSGTQLSVL.

CDR3 sequence reads: CASSTGVRGNQPQHF. In nucleotides, the CDR3 is TGTGCCAGCTCAACAGGGGTTAGGGGCAATCAGCCCCAGCATTTT. The V call is TRBV18, the J call TRBJ1-5; TRBD1 agrees at 7 bases. This CDR3 comprises 15 residues. The germline V gene encodes CDR1 KGHSH and CDR2 LQKENI. The ends lost 5 bases at V and 2 bases at J; junction bases unmatched: 6.

The J gene is TRBJ2-1, the V gene TRBV30, with D maybe TRBD2 (6 bases). Trimming pared 5 bases from V and 7 bases from J, leaving 15 bases between. Germline values: CDR1 GTSNPN, CDR2 SVGIG (reference sequence). The CDR3 is 13 residues long. The CDR3 loop reads CAWQLAGRNEQFF. The CDR3 coding sequence is TGTGCCTGGCAGTTGGCAGGGAGGAATGAGCAGTTCTTC.

This rearrangement joins TRBV2 to TRBJ2-7; tentatively, D is TRBD1 (6 bases). V lost 7 bases and J lost 0, with 10 bases in between. The CDR3 runs to 13 residues. Germline CDR1 SNHLY, CDR2 FYNNEI. The CDR3 DNA is TGTGCCAGCATTGGGACACCCTCCTACGAGCAGTACTTC. This gives the protein CASIGTPSYEQYF.

A few counts support this clone. The V gene is TRBV7-9, the J gene TRBJ1-6; 7 bases line up with TRBD1. Trimming removed 2 bases from V and 10 bases from J; junction bases left unmatched: 8. The V gene's germline CDR1 is SEHNR and CDR2 FQNEAQ (reference sequence). The CDR3 covers 15 residues. The CDR3 DNA is TGTGCCAGCAGCTTAAAGGCAGGGGGTGGATCACCCCTCCACTTT. Translating it yields CASSLKAGGGSPLHF.

The V gene is TRBV2, the J gene TRBJ2-5; D gene unclear. The V gene lost 1 base and the J gene lost 2 bases, with 5 bases spanning the gap. CDR1 SNHLY and CDR2 FYNNEI come from the germline V gene. This CDR3 contains 13 residues. The CDR3: CASSEVRQETQYF. CDR3 coding DNA: TGTGCCAGCAGTGAAGTCAGACAAGAGACCCAGTACTTC.

The rearrangement uses TRBV20-1 and TRBJ2-5; maybe TRBD1 (5 bases). This CDR3 contains 13 residues. Trimming pared 4 bases from V and 1 base from J, leaving 10 bases between. The germline CDR1 and CDR2 sequences are DFQATT and SNEGSKA (reference sequence). The CDR3 DNA reads as TGCAGTGCTACTGACGACAGCCAAGAGACCCAGTACTTC. The encoded protein is CSATDDSQETQYF.

This chain links TRBV6-5 with TRBJ1-1; D is undetermined. The CDR3 length is 14 residues. Per germline, CDR1 MNHEY and CDR2 SVGAGI. Trimming took off 2 bases at V and 1 base at J, with 8 bases between the two ends. The CDR3 spells CASSYGTRNTEAFF. In DNA, the CDR3 is TGTGCCAGCAGTTACGGTACGAGGAACACTGAAGCTTTCTTT.

This clone was recorded once. This sequence joins TRBV11-3 and TRBJ2-5, with TRBD1 matching 8 bases. Per the germline V gene, CDR1 is SGHNT and CDR2 is YENEEA. This CDR3 comprises 15 residues. V shed 1 base and J 1 base; nucleotides not matched to a gene: 2. CDR3 residues: CASSLGQGAQETQYF. The CDR3 coding sequence is TGTGCCAGCAGCTTAGGTCAGGGGGCCCAAGAGACCCAGTACTTC.

The chain combines TRBV7-9 with TRBJ1-4, with D tentatively TRBD1 (5 bases). The germline V and J ends were trimmed by 1 base and 5 bases, with 8 bases remaining between them. CDR1 SEHNR and CDR2 FQNEAQ come from the germline V gene (reference sequence). CDR3 size: 14 residues. CDR3 sequence reads: CASSLGGENEKLFF. For the CDR3, the DNA is TGTGCCAGCAGCTTAGGGGGGGAGAATGAAAAACTGTTTTTT.

CDR3 residues: CASRIRGHGEAFF. The CDR3 nucleotides read TGTGCCAGCAGAATTCGAGGGCATGGTGAAGCTTTCTTT. V and J are TRBV5-8 and TRBJ1-1; D is uncertain. V was clipped by 5 bases and J by 7 bases, with 15 bases between them. The CDR3 spans 13 residues. Germline CDR1 is SGHTS and CDR2 is YDEGEE.

This clone is a singleton in its sample. The chain employs TRBV2 and TRBJ2-2; 8 positions agree with TRBD2. CDR3 length equals 17 residues. Germline V lookup: CDR1 SNHLY, CDR2 FYNNEI. The trim removed 3 bases at V and 4 bases at J, leaving 10 bases unmatched. DNA for the CDR3: TGTGCCAGCAGTGAGCGAGCGGGAGCAATAGGCACCGGGGAGCTGTTTTTT. Translating it yields CASSERAGAIGTGELFF.

V and J are TRBV2 and TRBJ2-5; 8 bases match TRBD1. The V gene's germline CDR1 is SNHLY and CDR2 FYNNEI. After removal of 6 bases from V and 2 bases from J, the junction contained 5 bases not matched to a gene. This CDR3 region has 14 residues. The CDR3 is CASRAGQGQETQYF. The DNA for the CDR3 is TGTGCCAGCAGAGCCGGACAGGGTCAAGAGACCCAGTACTTC.

The genes are TRBV14 and TRBJ1-2; the D gene is possibly TRBD1 (5 bases). V shed 0 bases and J shed 0 bases, with 14 bases lying between them. The CDR3 runs to 17 residues. CDR1 and CDR2 (germline): SGHDN, FVKESK. The CDR3 spells CASSQEFGGSANYGYTF. The CDR3 region has the DNA TGTGCCAGCAGCCAAGAATTTGGGGGGTCAGCTAACTATGGCTACACCTTC.

The V and J genes are TRBV13 and TRBJ2-5; D is unresolved. Trimming pared 3 bases from V and 1 base from J, leaving 12 bases between. Looked up from germline, CDR1 is PRHDT and CDR2 is FYEKMQ (reference sequence). This CDR3 has 15 amino acids. CDR3 loop: CASSFRGLGQETQYF. DNA for the CDR3: TGTGCCAGCAGCTTCCGAGGTTTGGGCCAAGAGACCCAGTACTTC.

The genes are TRBV5-1 and TRBJ2-2, with a weak D call TRBD2 (5 bases). The germline CDR1 and CDR2 sequences are SGHRS and YFSETQ. This CDR3 contains 14 residues. V lost 4 bases, J lost 7 bases, and 14 bases lay in between. CDR3 amino acids: CASSDRGLDGELFF. The CDR3 nucleotides are TGCGCCAGCAGCGACCGAGGGCTCGACGGGGAGCTGTTTTTT. The full variable domain, rest sourced from reference TRBV5-1 and TRBJ2-2, is KAGVTQTPRYLIKTRGQQVTLSCSPISGHRSVSWYQQTPGQGLQFLFEYFSETQRNKGNFPGRFSGRQFSNSRSEMNVSTLELGDSALYLCASSDRGLDGELFFGEGSRLTVL.

The gene calls are TRBV6-5 and TRBJ2-3; 11 nucleotides agree with TRBD1. Germline V gene sequence: CDR1 MNHEY, CDR2 SVGAGI. The CDR3 consists of 15 residues. The junction had 5 bases not matched to a gene; V was cut back by 5 bases and J by 4 bases. The CDR3 reads CASSSGQGAADTQYF. The CDR3 coding sequence is TGTGCCAGCAGTAGCGGACAGGGGGCGGCAGATACGCAGTATTTT.

In nucleotides, the CDR3 is TGTGCCAGCAGCTTGGAAGGACTCTATGGCTACACCTTC. Translation gives CASSLEGLYGYTF. The rearrangement joins TRBV5-6 to TRBJ1-2; unclear D gene. The germline CDR1 and CDR2 sequences are SGHDT and YYEEEE. There are 13 residues in the CDR3. Trimming left V 0 bases short and J 4 bases short, with 7 bases between. Looking up the rest from reference TRBV5-6 and TRBJ1-2 gives the full variable domain: DAGVTQSPTHLIKTRGQQVTLRCSPKSGHDTVSWYQQALGQGPQFIFQYYEEEERQRGNFPDRFSGHQFPNYSSELNVNALLLGDSALYLCASSLEGLYGYTFGSGTRLTVV.

The chain recombines TRBV6-1 with TRBJ2-5; the D gene is possibly TRBD2 (5 bases). Germline V CDR1 and CDR2: MNHNS, SASEGT. The CDR3 is 13 residues long. V was cut by 2 bases and J by 5 bases, with 9 bases left in between. CDR3 DNA sequence: TGTGCCAGCAGTGAATTTACGGGGGAGACCCAGTACTTC. Translated, it gives CASSEFTGETQYF.

J is TRBJ1-5 and V is TRBV19; D possibly corresponds to TRBD1 (6 bases). The CDR3 is made up of 15 amino acids. Germline values: CDR1 LNHDA, CDR2 SQIVND (reference sequence). The V and J ends lost 1 base and 6 bases respectively, with 13 bases between them. The CDR3 sequence: CASSIARGFLQPQHF. CDR3 DNA sequence: TGTGCCAGTAGTATAGCTAGGGGGTTCCTTCAGCCCCAGCATTTT.

This chain connects TRBV2 to TRBJ2-7; 8 bases agree with TRBD1. Germline values: CDR1 SNHLY, CDR2 FYNNEI. The V segment lost 6 bases and the J segment 6 bases; nucleotides outside the gene matches: 13. The CDR3 is 15 amino acids. For the CDR3, the DNA is TGTGCCAGCAGAGAAAAGGACAGGGTACCCCCCGAGCAGTACTTC. It translates to CASREKDRVPPEQYF.

Only a few counts were recorded for this clone. The chain joins TRBV9 to TRBJ2-1; TRBD2 matches 7 bases. Trimming took 0 bases from V and 3 from J; bases not matched to a gene: 3. CDR1 is SGDLS, CDR2 YYNGEE, per germline. The CDR3 is 15 amino acids. CDR3 protein: CASSVVAGDYNEQFF. The CDR3 DNA reads as TGTGCCAGCAGCGTAGTTGCGGGGGACTACAATGAGCAGTTCTTC.

The rearrangement uses TRBV2 and TRBJ1-2, with 7 nucleotides matching TRBD1. The CDR3 length is 13 residues. After removal of 4 bases from V and 1 base from J, the junction contained 0 bases not matched to a gene. From germline, CDR1 is SNHLY and CDR2 FYNNEI. For the CDR3, the DNA is TGTGCCAGCAGTGGACAGGGTAACTATGGCTACACCTTC. It encodes CASSGQGNYGYTF.